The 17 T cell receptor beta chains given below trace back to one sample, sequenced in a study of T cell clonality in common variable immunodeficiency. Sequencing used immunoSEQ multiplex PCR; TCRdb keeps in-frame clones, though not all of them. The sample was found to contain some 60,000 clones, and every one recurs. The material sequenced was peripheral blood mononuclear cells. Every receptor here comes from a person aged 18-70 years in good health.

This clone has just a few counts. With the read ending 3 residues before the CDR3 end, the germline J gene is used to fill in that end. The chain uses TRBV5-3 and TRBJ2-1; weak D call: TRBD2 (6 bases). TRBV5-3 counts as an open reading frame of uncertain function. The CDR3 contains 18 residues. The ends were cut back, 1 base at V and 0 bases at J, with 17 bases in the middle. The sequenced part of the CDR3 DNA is TGTGCCAGAAGCTTGTACGGCGCTAGCGCGAGCTCCTACAATGAG. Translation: CARSLYGASASSYNE. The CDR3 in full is CARSLYGASASSYNEQFF.

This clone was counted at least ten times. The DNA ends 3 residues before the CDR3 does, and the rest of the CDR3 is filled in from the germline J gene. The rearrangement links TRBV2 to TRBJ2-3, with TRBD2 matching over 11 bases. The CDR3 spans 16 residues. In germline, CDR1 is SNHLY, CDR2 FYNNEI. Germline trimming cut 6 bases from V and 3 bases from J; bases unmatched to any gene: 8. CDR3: CASSVVTSGRTDTQYF. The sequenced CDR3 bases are TGTGCCAGCAGCGTAGTTACTAGCGGGAGAACAGATACG.

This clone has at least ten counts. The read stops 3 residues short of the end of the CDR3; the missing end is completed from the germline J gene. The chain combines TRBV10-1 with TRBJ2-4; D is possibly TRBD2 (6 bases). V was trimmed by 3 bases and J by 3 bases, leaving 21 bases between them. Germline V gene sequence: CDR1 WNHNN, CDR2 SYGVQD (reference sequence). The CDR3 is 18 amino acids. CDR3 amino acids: CASSESLFLARGKNIQYF. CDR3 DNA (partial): TGCGCCAGCAGTGAAAGTCTTTTTTTGGCGCGGGGCAAAAACATT.

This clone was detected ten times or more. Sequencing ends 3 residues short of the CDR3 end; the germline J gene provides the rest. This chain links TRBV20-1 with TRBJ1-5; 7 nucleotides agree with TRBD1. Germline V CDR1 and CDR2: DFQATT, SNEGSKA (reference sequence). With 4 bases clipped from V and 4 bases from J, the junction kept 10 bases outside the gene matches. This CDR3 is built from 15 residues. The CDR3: CSAKRTGPRNQPQHF. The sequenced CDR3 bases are TGCAGTGCTAAAAGGACAGGCCCTAGGAATCAGCCC.

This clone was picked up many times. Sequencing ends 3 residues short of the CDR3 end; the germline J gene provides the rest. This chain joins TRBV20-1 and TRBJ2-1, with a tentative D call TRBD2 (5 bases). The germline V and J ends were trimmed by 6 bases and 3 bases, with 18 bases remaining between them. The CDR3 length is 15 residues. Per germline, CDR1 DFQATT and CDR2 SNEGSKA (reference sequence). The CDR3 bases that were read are TGCAGTGCCCAAAAATCTAGCAGCCGCTACAATGAG. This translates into CSAQKSSSRYNE. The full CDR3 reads CSAQKSSSRYNEQFF.

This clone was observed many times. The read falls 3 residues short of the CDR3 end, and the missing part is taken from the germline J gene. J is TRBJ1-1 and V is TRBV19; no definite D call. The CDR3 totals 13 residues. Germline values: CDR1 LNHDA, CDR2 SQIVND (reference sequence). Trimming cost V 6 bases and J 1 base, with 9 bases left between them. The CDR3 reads CASSQRGNTEAFF. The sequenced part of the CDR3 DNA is TGTGCCAGTAGCCAACGGGGGAACACTGAA.

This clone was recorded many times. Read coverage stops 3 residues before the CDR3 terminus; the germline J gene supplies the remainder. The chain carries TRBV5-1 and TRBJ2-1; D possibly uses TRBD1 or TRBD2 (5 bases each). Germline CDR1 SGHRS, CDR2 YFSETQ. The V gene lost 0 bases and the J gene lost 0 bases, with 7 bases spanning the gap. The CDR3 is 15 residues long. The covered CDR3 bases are TGCGCCAGCAGCTTGGAGGGGAGCTCCTACAATGAG. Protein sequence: CASSLEGSSYNE. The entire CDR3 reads CASSLEGSSYNEQFF.

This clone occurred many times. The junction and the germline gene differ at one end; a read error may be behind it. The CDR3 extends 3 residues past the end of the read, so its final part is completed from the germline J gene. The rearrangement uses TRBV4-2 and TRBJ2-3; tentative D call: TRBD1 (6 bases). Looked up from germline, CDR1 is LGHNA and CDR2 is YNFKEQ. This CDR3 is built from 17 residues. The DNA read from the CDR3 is TGCGCCAGCAGCCAAGATTGGCCTAGCCAGGGGACAGATACG. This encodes CASSQDWPSQGTDT. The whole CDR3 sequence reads CASSQDWPSQGTDTQYF.

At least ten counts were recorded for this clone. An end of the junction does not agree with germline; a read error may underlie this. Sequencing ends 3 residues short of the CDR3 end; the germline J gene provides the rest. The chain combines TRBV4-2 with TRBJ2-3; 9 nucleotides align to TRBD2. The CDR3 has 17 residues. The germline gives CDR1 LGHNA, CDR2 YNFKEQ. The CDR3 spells CASSQGSGGLATDTQYF. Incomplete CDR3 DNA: TGCGCCAGCAGCCAAGGTTCCGGGGGACTAGCAACAGATACG.

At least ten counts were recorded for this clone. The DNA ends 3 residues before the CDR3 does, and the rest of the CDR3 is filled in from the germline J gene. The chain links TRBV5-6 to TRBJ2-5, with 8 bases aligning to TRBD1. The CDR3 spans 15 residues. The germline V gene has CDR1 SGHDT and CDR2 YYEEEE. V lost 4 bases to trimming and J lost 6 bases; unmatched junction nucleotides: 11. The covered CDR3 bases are TGTGCCAGCAGCCCCACCCCACAGGGGGTAAAGACC. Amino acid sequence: CASSPTPQGVKT. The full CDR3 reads CASSPTPQGVKTQYF.

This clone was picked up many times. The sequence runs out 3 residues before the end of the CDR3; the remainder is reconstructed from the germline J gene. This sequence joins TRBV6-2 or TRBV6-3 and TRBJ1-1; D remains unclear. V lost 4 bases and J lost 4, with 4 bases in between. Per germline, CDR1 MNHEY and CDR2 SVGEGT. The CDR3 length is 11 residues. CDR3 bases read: TGTGCCAGCAGTTTCAGCACTGAA. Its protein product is CASSFSTE. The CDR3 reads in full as CASSFSTEAFF.

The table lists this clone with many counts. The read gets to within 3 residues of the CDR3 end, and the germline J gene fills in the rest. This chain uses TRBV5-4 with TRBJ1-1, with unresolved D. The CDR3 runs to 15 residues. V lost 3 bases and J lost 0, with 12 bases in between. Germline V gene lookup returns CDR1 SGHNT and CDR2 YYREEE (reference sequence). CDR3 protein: CASSSGFGVNTEAFF. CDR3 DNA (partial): TGTGCCAGCAGCTCCGGGTTTGGCGTGAACACTGAA.

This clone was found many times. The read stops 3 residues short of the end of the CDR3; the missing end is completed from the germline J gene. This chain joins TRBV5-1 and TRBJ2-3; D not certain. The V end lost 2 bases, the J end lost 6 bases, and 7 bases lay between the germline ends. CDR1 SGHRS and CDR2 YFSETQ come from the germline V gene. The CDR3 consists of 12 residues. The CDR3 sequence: CASSFLGDTQYF. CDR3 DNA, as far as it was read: TGCGCCAGCAGCTTCCTCGGGGATACG.

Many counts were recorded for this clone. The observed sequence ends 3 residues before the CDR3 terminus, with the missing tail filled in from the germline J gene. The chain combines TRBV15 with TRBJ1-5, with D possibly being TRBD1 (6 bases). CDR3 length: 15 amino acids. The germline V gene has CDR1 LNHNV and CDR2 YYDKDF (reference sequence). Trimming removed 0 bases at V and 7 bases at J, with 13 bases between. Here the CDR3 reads CATSRDRGERQPQHF. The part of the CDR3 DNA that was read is TGTGCCACCAGCAGAGACAGGGGAGAGAGACAGCCC.

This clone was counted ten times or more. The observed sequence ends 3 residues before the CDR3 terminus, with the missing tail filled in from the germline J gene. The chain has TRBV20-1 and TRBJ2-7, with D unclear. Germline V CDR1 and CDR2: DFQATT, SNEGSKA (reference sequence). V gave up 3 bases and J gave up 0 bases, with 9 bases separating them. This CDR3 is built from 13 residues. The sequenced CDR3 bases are TGCAGTGCTAGTGCCAGGAGCTCCTACGAG. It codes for CSASARSSYE. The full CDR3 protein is CSASARSSYEQYF.

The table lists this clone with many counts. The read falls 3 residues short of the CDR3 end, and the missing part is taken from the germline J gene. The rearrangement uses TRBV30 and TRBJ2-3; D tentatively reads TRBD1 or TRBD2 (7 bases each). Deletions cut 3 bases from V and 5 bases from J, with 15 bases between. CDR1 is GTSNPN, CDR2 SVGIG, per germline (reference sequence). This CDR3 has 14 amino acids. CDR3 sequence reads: CAWSNRGGGDTQYF. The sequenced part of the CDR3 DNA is TGTGCCTGGAGCAACAGGGGAGGGGGAGATACG.

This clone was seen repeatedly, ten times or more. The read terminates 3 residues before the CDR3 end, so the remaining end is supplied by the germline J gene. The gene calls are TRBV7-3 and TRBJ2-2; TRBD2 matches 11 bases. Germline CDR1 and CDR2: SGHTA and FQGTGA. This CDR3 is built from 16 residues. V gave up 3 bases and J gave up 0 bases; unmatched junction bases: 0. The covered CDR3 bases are TGTGCCAGCAGCTTGACTAGCGGGACGAACACCGGGGAG. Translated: CASSLTSGTNTGE. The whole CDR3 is CASSLTSGTNTGELFF.